This T cell receptor (beta chain) stems from a study of shared clonotypes between healthy human individuals. Findings of the study overall: How much donors shared clonotypes was expected to be affected by sequencing depth.

Here immunoSEQ multiplex PCR was the method, and the copy in TCRdb shows in-frame clones only, minus some. Of roughly 700,000 clones in the sample, less than 85% are singletons; the top ten hold 1.5% to 2%. Note on this clone: The antigen remains undetermined.

Germline-derived CDR1 and CDR2 are SGHVS and FQNEAQ. CDR3 length: 17 amino acids. V lost 5 bases to trimming and J lost 3 bases; unmatched junction nucleotides: 10. The genes are TRBV7-8 and TRBJ2-3; 11 bases fit TRBD2. The TCR comes from a young woman in good health. The sequencing sample was made of memory CD4+ T cells sorted from blood. Subset reported: CD45RA-negative fraction. In DNA, the CDR3 is TGTGCCAGCAGCCCTCGGCGGCTAGCGGGAGGAACAGATACGCAGTATTTT. The encoded protein is CASSPRRLAGGTDTQYF.